Below are 30 T cell receptor beta chains sequenced from a single sample in a study of CD8 T cells in ankylosing spondylitis. Study findings and constraints: One TCR beta motif, made up of seven to nine highly homologous variants, appeared characteristic of ankylosing spondylitis blood.

MiXCR, run by TCRdb on the 5' RACE reads, gives a single entry per CDR3 protein. The table lists under 150,000 distinct CDR3 sequences, more than 15% of them singletons. These TCRs are of unknown antigen specificity. The sample comprised blood, either unsorted or a sorted T cell fraction (not recorded which). The source is a male donor with ankylosing spondylitis.

This clonotype was counted many times. This chain links TRBV5-1 with TRBJ2-2; 14 nucleotides align to TRBD2. The germline V gene encodes CDR1 SGHRS and CDR2 YFSETQ. V was pared by 3 bases and J by 5 bases, with 3 bases of the junction left unmatched. CDR3 length: 16 residues. CDR3 in amino acids: CASSSGLAGETGELFF. The CDR3 DNA follows: TGCGCCAGCAGCTCGGGACTAGCGGGAGAGACCGGGGAGCTGTTTTTT.

CDR3 in DNA: TGTGCCAGCAGTTTGGGACTAGCGGGCCACACAGATACGCAGTATTTT. Translating gives CASSLGLAGHTDTQYF. The V and J genes are TRBV27 and TRBJ2-3; 12 nucleotides align to TRBD2. With 3 bases clipped from V and 2 bases from J, the junction kept 3 bases outside the gene matches. This CDR3 comprises 16 residues. Germline CDR1 is MNHEY and CDR2 is SMNVEV (reference sequence).

Only a few counts were recorded for this clonotype. The chain employs TRBV9 and TRBJ1-2; D unresolved. CDR1 and CDR2 (germline): SGDLS, YYNGEE. The CDR3 spans 15 residues. Trimming shortened V by 4 bases and J by 4 bases, and 17 bases separated the two germline ends. CDR3 residues: CASSPTQTKTYGYTF. CDR3 DNA sequence: TGTGCCAGCAGCCCCACGCAGACAAAGACCTATGGCTACACCTTC.

The chain links TRBV5-5 to TRBJ1-5; 10 bases match TRBD1. V was clipped by 4 bases and J by 6 bases; unmatched bases: 7. The CDR3 is made up of 15 amino acids. CDR1 is SGHKS and CDR2 is YYEKEE in the germline V gene (reference sequence). The CDR3 nucleotides are TGTGCCAGCAGCAACGACAGGGGGCTCGGTCAGCCCCAGCATTTT. Translating gives CASSNDRGLGQPQHF.

This chain connects TRBV5-5 to TRBJ2-7, with TRBD1 identical over 7 bases. Germline V gene lookup returns CDR1 SGHKS and CDR2 YYEKEE (reference sequence). CDR3 length: 15 amino acids. Trimming removed 2 bases from V and 1 base from J; junction bases left unmatched: 6. In DNA, the CDR3 is TGTGCCAGCAGCTTTGACAGGGCGACTTCCTACGAGCAGTACTTC. This translates into CASSFDRATSYEQYF.

The chain joins TRBV5-1 to TRBJ2-2; TRBD1 matches 8 bases. The germline CDR1 and CDR2 sequences are SGHRS and YFSETQ. This CDR3 is built from 15 residues. J lost 4 bases, V lost 4 bases, and 6 bases had no gene match. DNA of the CDR3: TGCGCCAGCAGCATTGACAGGGGCGGCACCGGGGAGCTGTTTTTT. This translates into CASSIDRGGTGELFF.

V and J are TRBV7-3 and TRBJ2-2; 8 positions match TRBD1. Germline V CDR1 and CDR2: SGHTA, FQGTGA. The CDR3 spans 17 residues. Trimming took 5 bases from V and 7 from J; bases not matched to a gene: 15. The CDR3 nucleotides are TGTGCCAGCAGCCCCACGAGGAAGACAGGGGTAATCGGGGAGCTGTTTTTT. Translation gives CASSPTRKTGVIGELFF.

The chain recombines TRBV6-2 or TRBV6-3 with TRBJ2-7, with a tentative D call TRBD2 (6 bases). Germline V gene lookup returns CDR1 MNHEY and CDR2 SVGEGT. The CDR3 covers 13 residues. V lost 4 bases and J lost 0, with 7 bases in between. The CDR3: CASSWGDSYEQYF. DNA of the CDR3: TGTGCCAGCAGTTGGGGGGACTCCTACGAGCAGTACTTC.

The table lists this clonotype with a few counts. V usage is TRBV19 and J usage is TRBJ2-1; D unresolved. Germline CDR1 reads LNHDA; CDR2 reads SQIVND (reference sequence). CDR3 length: 12 amino acids. V lost 9 bases to trimming and J lost 4 bases, with 10 bases between them. Here the CDR3 DNA reads TGTGCCAGCATCGGACGGTACAATGAGCAGTTCTTC. Residues: CASIGRYNEQFF.

This chain connects TRBV5-1 to TRBJ1-1; D remains unclear. V lost 7 bases, J lost 4 bases, and 11 bases lay in between. This CDR3 has 12 amino acids. Germline CDR1 and CDR2: SGHRS and YFSETQ. The CDR3: CASDGSSTEAFF. The CDR3, as DNA: TGCGCCAGCGACGGGTCCAGCACTGAAGCTTTCTTT.

This rearrangement joins TRBV28 to TRBJ2-1; TRBD2 matches at 8 bases. Germline CDR1 MDHEN, CDR2 SYDVKM. The CDR3 totals 15 residues. V gave up 6 bases and J gave up 6 bases; unmatched junction bases: 10. The CDR3 loop reads CASSPSSGSRNEQFF. The CDR3 bases are TGTGCCAGCAGCCCCTCGAGCGGGAGCCGCAATGAGCAGTTCTTC.

This chain uses TRBV6-1 with TRBJ2-7; 7 nucleotides align to TRBD1. The ends lost 6 bases at V and 4 bases at J; junction bases unmatched: 9. In germline, CDR1 is MNHNS, CDR2 SASEGT. The CDR3 is 14 amino acids. The CDR3 coding sequence is TGTGCCAGCAGCCTCGCGACAGGGATGTACGAGCAGTACTTC. The encoded protein is CASSLATGMYEQYF.

This clonotype was recorded at least ten times. The chain employs TRBV12-3 or TRBV12-4 and TRBJ2-1, with D hard to call. The CDR3 is made up of 13 amino acids. Deletions cut 6 bases from V and 8 bases from J, with 14 bases between. CDR3 nucleotides: TGTGCCAGCAGAATTAGCTGGGATGATGAGCAGTTCTTC. As protein: CASRISWDDEQFF.

This clonotype occurred many times. The rearrangement uses TRBV9 and TRBJ2-7; 7 bases agree with TRBD1. Per germline, CDR1 SGDLS and CDR2 YYNGEE. The J segment lost 4 bases and the V segment lost 4 bases, leaving 11 bases of the junction unmatched. This CDR3 has 15 residues. The CDR3 loop reads CASSPTRQGIYEQYF. The CDR3 DNA reads as TGTGCCAGCAGCCCAACCCGACAGGGTATATACGAGCAGTACTTC.

This CDR3 reads CASSLWRGTSNTGELFF. The CDR3 nucleotides read TGTGCCAGCAGCTTGTGGAGGGGGACTTCGAACACCGGGGAGCTGTTTTTT. The V gene is TRBV5-6, the J gene TRBJ2-2, with D possibly being TRBD1 or TRBD2 (6 bases each). V was clipped by 1 base and J by 0 bases, with 13 bases between them. Germline V CDR1 and CDR2: SGHDT, YYEEEE. This CDR3 region has 17 residues.

This clonotype was seen many times. This chain connects TRBV7-9 to TRBJ2-2, with TRBD2 matching over 7 bases. CDR3 length: 15 amino acids. The trim removed 7 bases at V and 4 bases at J, leaving 9 bases unmatched. The germline V gene has CDR1 SEHNR and CDR2 FQNEAQ (reference sequence). CDR3 coding DNA: TGTGCCAGCATCCTAGCGGAGCGGGTCACCGGGGAGCTGTTTTTT. Translation gives CASILAERVTGELFF.

The rearrangement joins TRBV6-2 or TRBV6-3 to TRBJ2-1; D is unclear. The CDR3 consists of 15 residues. V lost 8 bases to trimming and J lost 8 bases, with 22 bases between them. Germline assignment: CDR1 MNHEY and CDR2 SVGEGT. The DNA for the CDR3 is TGTGCCAGCCACGTCAAGCCCCTCCTTCCGGATGAGCAGTTCTTC. It translates to CASHVKPLLPDEQFF.

The chain combines TRBV12-5 with TRBJ1-1, with D maybe TRBD1 (5 bases). In germline, CDR1 is LGHNT, CDR2 FRNRAP. The CDR3 has 16 amino acids. V was trimmed by 2 bases and J by 5 bases, leaving 18 bases between them. In nucleotides, the CDR3 is TGTGCTAGTGGTTTGAGTACCGGGACGGTGGGGACTGAAGCTTTCTTT. Protein sequence: CASGLSTGTVGTEAFF.

This clonotype was counted a few times. This chain joins TRBV4-1 and TRBJ2-3; the D gene could be TRBD1 or TRBD2 (6 bases each). This CDR3 is built from 16 residues. Germline V CDR1 and CDR2: MGHRA, YSYEKL. V was cut by 0 bases and J by 5 bases, with 15 bases left in between. Written as DNA, the CDR3 is TGCGCCAGCAGCCAAGATGACGGGGGCTGGGGAGATACGCAGTATTTT. Translated, it gives CASSQDDGGWGDTQYF.

In nucleotides, the CDR3 is TGCGCCAGCAGCCAGAAGAATGTGAACACTGAAGCTTTCTTT. Protein: CASSQKNVNTEAFF. The rearrangement links TRBV4-1 to TRBJ1-1; unclear D gene. Trimming stripped 3 bases from V and 0 bases from J, with 8 bases between. The CDR3 runs 14 residues. Looked up from germline, CDR1 is MGHRA and CDR2 is YSYEKL.

The rearrangement links TRBV15 to TRBJ2-7, with TRBD1 identical over 7 bases. The CDR3 totals 16 residues. The V segment lost 4 bases and the J segment 1 base; nucleotides outside the gene matches: 10. Germline CDR1 is LNHNV and CDR2 is YYDKDF (reference sequence). The CDR3 DNA reads as TGTGCCACCAGCAAAATACACAGGGGAACGTCCTACGAGCAGTACTTC. It translates to CATSKIHRGTSYEQYF.

J is TRBJ2-1 and V is TRBV20-1; D is ambiguous. Germline V gene sequence: CDR1 DFQATT, CDR2 SNEGSKA (reference sequence). The V end was cut by 0 bases, the J end by 5 bases, with 11 bases between. The CDR3 has 14 amino acids. The CDR3 is CSARDPPFDNEQFF. As DNA, the CDR3 is TGCAGTGCTAGAGATCCCCCCTTTGACAATGAGCAGTTCTTC.

The V gene is TRBV29-1, the J gene TRBJ2-7, with D unresolved. The V end was cut by 0 bases, the J end by 2 bases, with 14 bases between. The CDR3 length is 15 residues. Germline V gene sequence: CDR1 SQVTM, CDR2 ANQGSEA. The CDR3 DNA follows: TGCAGCGTTGAAGATGGAGACCTAGAGCCCTACGAGCAGTACTTC. Its translation is CSVEDGDLEPYEQYF.

The V and J genes are TRBV27 and TRBJ2-3; the D gene could be TRBD1 or TRBD2 (5 bases each). The CDR3 is 11 residues long. Trimming shortened V by 7 bases and J by 4 bases, and 6 bases separated the two germline ends. Germline V CDR1 and CDR2: MNHEY, SMNVEV (reference sequence). CDR3 nucleotides: TGTGCCAGCACGGGGCCAGATACGCAGTATTTT. Protein product: CASTGPDTQYF.

In its sample, this clonotype was seen a few times. The gene calls are TRBV24-1 and TRBJ1-2, with D tentatively TRBD1 (6 bases). The CDR3 consists of 13 residues. Deletions cut 6 bases from V and 4 bases from J, with 11 bases between. CDR1 is KGHDR and CDR2 is SFDVKD in the germline V gene. CDR3 bases: TGTGCCACCAGTCCAGGGGCGGTCTATGGCTACACCTTC. Protein: CATSPGAVYGYTF.

The chain uses TRBV4-1 and TRBJ2-2, with D tentatively TRBD2 (5 bases). The CDR3 runs to 15 residues. V was clipped by 1 base and J by 3 bases, with 9 bases between them. Germline V gene sequence: CDR1 MGHRA, CDR2 YSYEKL. CDR3 in amino acids: CASSQAPSYTGELFF. The CDR3 DNA reads TGCGCCAGCAGCCAAGCACCTAGCTACACCGGGGAGCTGTTTTTT.

About this clonotype itself: One end of the junction varies from germline; a read error may be responsible. The chain is built from TRBV24-1 and TRBJ1-2, with 7 bases that match TRBD1. There are 16 residues in the CDR3. In germline, CDR1 is KGHDR, CDR2 SFDVKD. The CDR3 DNA reads as TGTGCCACCAGTGATGCGACAGGGCCCTGGAGCTATAGCTACACCTTC. It translates to CATSDATGPWSYSYTF.

This clonotype showed up many times. V is TRBV20-1 and J is TRBJ2-1; D gene uncertain. The CDR3 runs to 15 residues. The germline V gene encodes CDR1 DFQATT and CDR2 SNEGSKA (reference sequence). V was cut by 3 bases and J by 0 bases, with 12 bases left in between. CDR3 protein: CSASGFPSSYNEQFF. The CDR3 nucleotides are TGCAGTGCTAGCGGCTTCCCGAGCTCCTACAATGAGCAGTTCTTC.

In this sample, this clonotype turned up many times. The J gene is TRBJ1-6, the V gene TRBV7-8; D is perhaps TRBD1 (6 bases). The CDR3 is 16 amino acids. Germline CDR1 is SGHVS and CDR2 is FQNEAQ. V dropped 5 bases and J dropped 7 bases, with 18 bases sitting between them. Here the CDR3 DNA reads TGTGCCAGCAGCCCCGCTGAGGGGCAGGGGAATTCACCCCTCCACTTT. It is translated as CASSPAEGQGNSPLHF.

This clonotype showed up many times. The V and J genes are TRBV29-1 and TRBJ1-1; D unresolved. The length of the CDR3 is 16 residues. Looked up from germline, CDR1 is SQVTM and CDR2 is ANQGSEA. Trimming shortened V by 1 base and J by 5 bases, and 20 bases separated the two germline ends. CDR3 DNA: TGCAGCGTTGAAGGACCTCGGGTCACCCCGAGGACTGAAGCTTTCTTT. Translating it yields CSVEGPRVTPRTEAFF.